The rows below give T cell receptor beta chains drawn from one sample of a study of blood T cells in healthy people across ages. TCRdb recomputed calls from the 5' RACE reads with MiXCR, one row per CDR3 protein. The repertoire holds roughly 1,700,000 distinct CDR3 sequences, with about 28% as singletons. Sequenced input: blood. The receptors originated from a woman aged 25-40 years in good health. CDR3s include the opening cysteine and the closing phenylalanine or tryptophan. Fields, in order: V gene, clone size, J gene, D gene, CDR3 DNA, CDR3 protein. The D gene is left open where the match is weak. Expanded clones are given a class, and other clones once, few, many or no size at all.

>TRBV28|.|TRBJ1-2|.
TGTGCCAGCAGGGTGACAGGACTCTATGGCTACACCTTC
CASRVTGLYGYTF
>TRBV29-1|.|TRBJ2-3|.
TGCAGCGTTGGGAAAGCTCTCTCCACAGATACGCAGTATTTT
CSVGKALSTDTQYF
>TRBV20-1|.|TRBJ1-2|.
TGCAGTGCCCAGGATCGGCTGGGACGTGGCTACACCTTC
CSAQDRLGRGYTF
>TRBV6-5|few|TRBJ1-2|TRBD1
TGTGCCAGCAGTGCAGGGGGCGCCGGCAACTATGGCTACACCTTC
CASSAGGAGNYGYTF
>TRBV15|.|TRBJ1-5|.
TGTGCCACCAGCAGAGAGGGGACGGGGGTTGGGCCCCAGCATTTT
CATSREGTGVGPQHF
>TRBV5-1|.|TRBJ2-1|.
TGCGCCAGCAGTCTGGAGGGCAGGGGGAACTACAATGAGCAGTTCTTC
CASSLEGRGNYNEQFF
>TRBV12-3/TRBV12-4|.|TRBJ1-1|.
TGTGCCAGCACTACAACTTATAACACTGAAGCTTTCTTT
CASTTTYNTEAFF
>TRBV12-3/TRBV12-4|few|TRBJ1-1|.
TGTGCCAGCAGTTTAGACGCAGGTCCTAGGGCGGCTGAAGCTTTCTTT
CASSLDAGPRAAEAFF
>TRBV29-1|.|TRBJ2-1|.
TGCAGCGTTGAGAGCGTCACGAGCTACAATGAGCAGGTCTTC
CSVESVTSYNEQVF
>TRBV4-1|few|TRBJ2-5|.
TGCGCCAGCAACCAGGGACAAGGGATACAAGAGACCCAGTACTTC
CASNQGQGIQETQYF
>TRBV21-1|.|TRBJ2-5|.
TGTGCCAGCAGCAGCCACGGGACGATAGACCAAGAGACCCAGTACTTC
CASSSHGTIDQETQYF
>TRBV6-6|few|TRBJ2-7|.
TGTGCCAGCAGTCACGGAGGGAGTCGGTACGAGCAGTACTTC
CASSHGGSRYEQYF
>TRBV29-1|.|TRBJ2-5|.
TGCAGCGTTGAGGAGGGAGAGACCCAGTACTTC
CSVEEGETQYF
>TRBV5-6|many|TRBJ1-1|.
TGTGCCAGCCAACCCCGGGAAGGCGCTTTCTTT
CASQPREGAFF
>TRBV12-3/TRBV12-4|few|TRBJ2-1|.
TGTGCCAGCAGCCAAACGGGACACCTATACAATGAGCAGTTCTTC
CASSQTGHLYNEQFF
>TRBV10-3|many|TRBJ2-7|.
TGTGCCATCAGTGAGTCGACGGGGGCGGGCGAGCAGTACTTC
CAISESTGAGEQYF
>TRBV7-2|few|TRBJ2-1|TRBD2
TGTGCCAGCAGCCCTCGGACTAGCGATTACAATGAGCAGTTCTTC
CASSPRTSDYNEQFF
>TRBV9|.|TRBJ2-2|.
TGTGCCAGCAGCAGCAGAGGCTTCACCGGGGAGCTGTTTTTT
CASSSRGFTGELFF
>TRBV7-9|many|TRBJ2-7|.
TGTGCCAGCAGCTCCTCACGCTACGAGCAGTACTTC
CASSSSRYEQYF
>TRBV3-1|few|TRBJ1-4|TRBD1
TGTGCCAGCACAAACGCCGGGACAGGCAAAAAACTGTTTTTT
CASTNAGTGKKLFF
>TRBV10-3|once|TRBJ1-5|.
TGTGCCATCAGTGAGTCTCGAGGGGGAGGGAATCAGCCCCAGCATTTT
CAISESRGGGNQPQHF
>TRBV30|.|TRBJ2-5|TRBD2
TGTGCCTGGAGACGCGGGGGAGGCCAAGAGACCCAGTACTTC
CAWRRGGGQETQYF
>TRBV20-1|.|TRBJ2-2|.
TGCAGTGCTAGACCCCCACAGATGAACACCGGGGAGCTGTTTTTT
CSARPPQMNTGELFF
>TRBV6-2/TRBV6-3|few|TRBJ2-3|.
TGTGCCAGCAGTTTACAGGGAATGGAGGATACGCAGTATTTT
CASSLQGMEDTQYF
>TRBV9|many|TRBJ2-7|.
TGTGCCAGCAGCGCAGGCGGAACGTACGAGCAGTACTTC
CASSAGGTYEQYF
>TRBV7-9|.|TRBJ1-1|TRBD1
TGTGCCAGCAGCTTAGCGTCAGGGGGGGGCCTAATGAACACTGAAGCTTTCTTT
CASSLASGGGLMNTEAFF
>TRBV6-5|few|TRBJ2-4|.
TGTGCCAGCAGTTACACCCTTGGAGCGGAGGGTGGGGAGCAGTACTTC
CASSYTLGAEGGEQYF
>TRBV20-1|.|TRBJ1-4|.
TGCAGTGCTAGTAGTCCCTCGGGCGGTAGAACTAATGAAAAACTGTTTTTT
CSASSPSGGRTNEKLFF
>TRBV30|few|TRBJ2-7|.
TGTGCCTGGAGTATTATCCGGGGGGCCGACGAGCAGTACTTC
CAWSIIRGADEQYF
>TRBV6-6|.|TRBJ1-2|TRBD1
TGTGCCAGCAGTTACTCGGGGGGACAGGATCAAGGCTACACCTTC
CASSYSGGQDQGYTF
>TRBV29-1|many|TRBJ2-7|TRBD1
TGCAGCGTTGAAGAGTGGGGGACAGGGCAGTACGAGCAGTACTTC
CSVEEWGTGQYEQYF
>TRBV7-2|.|TRBJ2-3|TRBD2
TGTGCCAGCAGCCGCCGGGCGGGGGGGGGAACAGATACGCAGTATTTT
CASSRRAGGGTDTQYF
>TRBV29-1|.|TRBJ1-4|TRBD1
TGCGGCGTTGAAGGGGGACAGGGCCAGTTTTTT
CGVEGGQGQFF
>TRBV28|.|TRBJ1-5|.
TGTGTCAGCAGTTTAGGGAGCAATCAGCCCCAGCATTTT
CVSSLGSNQPQHF
>TRBV2|.|TRBJ1-1|TRBD1
TGTGCCAGCAGAGCTACCCGAGGGACAGGGGGCGACACTGAAGCTTTCTTT
CASRATRGTGGDTEAFF
>TRBV6-5|many|TRBJ2-3|TRBD1
TGTGCCAGCAGTTACGCTCAGGGGGCGGCAGATACGCAGTATTTT
CASSYAQGAADTQYF
>TRBV7-2|few|TRBJ2-3|TRBD2
TGTGCCAGCAGCTTAGGGCGGGAGCTCGATACGCAGTATTTT
CASSLGRELDTQYF
>TRBV5-6|few|TRBJ2-3|TRBD2
TGTGCCAGCGGGCCCGGGACTAGCGGCACAGATACGCAGTATTTT
CASGPGTSGTDTQYF
>TRBV24-1|.|TRBJ1-2|.
TGTGCCACCAGTGATTCGAGGGGGGCGGCAGCTAACTATGGCGACACCTTC
CATSDSRGAAANYGDTF
>TRBV18|few|TRBJ2-2|TRBD1
TGTGCCAGCTCACCGGGACAGATCACCGGGGAGCTGTTTTTT
CASSPGQITGELFF
>TRBV5-6|few|TRBJ2-7|.
TGTGCCAGCAGCCGGACCGGGAAATTCTACGAGCAGTACTTC
CASSRTGKFYEQYF
>TRBV15|few|TRBJ1-6|.
TGTGCCACCAGCAGAGATCTCCGGTCACCCCTCCACTTT
CATSRDLRSPLHF
>TRBV28|.|TRBJ1-2|.
TGTGCCAGCAGCCCCTGGAGGGGCCGGGGCTACACCTTC
CASSPWRGRGYTF
>TRBV7-9|few|TRBJ1-6|TRBD1
TGTGCCAGCAGCTTAGTGGGGACAGGGCTGACGGCCCTCCACTTT
CASSLVGTGLTALHF
>TRBV5-1|.|TRBJ2-1|TRBD2
TGCGCCAGCAGCGATCCGGGTCTAGCGGGGAGTAAGAATGAGCAGTTCTTC
CASSDPGLAGSKNEQFF
>TRBV11-2|.|TRBJ2-3|TRBD1
TGTGCCAGCAGCTCCGACAGGGGAGGTTATACAGATACGCAGTATTTT
CASSSDRGGYTDTQYF
>TRBV7-9|.|TRBJ2-6|.
TGTGCCAGTGGGAAGTCAGGGGCCAACGTCCTGACTTTC
CASGKSGANVLTF
>TRBV6-6|.|TRBJ2-1|.
TGTGCCAGCAAGGGGGTCTACAATGAGCAGTTCTTC
CASKGVYNEQFF
>TRBV4-1|.|TRBJ2-5|TRBD2
TGCGCCAGCAGCCAGGGACTAGCGAATCTACAAGAGACCCAGTACTTC
CASSQGLANLQETQYF
>TRBV11-2|few|TRBJ2-6|.
TGTGCCAGCAGCCCTCGGGGAATCACAGGGCAAAGCTCTGGGGTCAACGTCCTGACTTTC
CASSPRGITGQSSGVNVLTF
>TRBV5-5|many|TRBJ2-3|.
TGTGCCAGCAGCCCTATGACAGGTCAGGCGGATACGCAGTATTTT
CASSPMTGQADTQYF